Below, 24 T cell receptor beta chains from the same sample are listed, as sequenced in a study of tumor-infiltrating lymphocytes in primary liver carcinoma. The input was around 530 ng total RNA; TCR beta cDNA was made from it with a constant-region primer. A slightly modified ARM-PCR protocol with three nested multiplex PCR rounds produced these TCR beta libraries. TRBV1-TRBV30 forward and Cbeta reverse primers drove the first two roughly 10-cycle rounds. TCRdb passed the multiplex PCR reads through MiXCR, listing each CDR3 protein once. The sample has 250,000 to 350,000 distinct CDR3 sequences, more than 55% seen once; the top ten hold about 18%. The blood RNA (from unsorted whole blood) was obtained, and germline DNA was also extracted. Material: peripheral blood. Source of these receptors: a woman aged 30 to 39 with primary liver carcinoma and hepatitis B virus infection.

The table lists this clonotype with many counts. Its ends do not fully match the called genes, so a read error is possible. The V call is TRBV12-3 or TRBV12-4, the J call TRBJ1-3; 7 positions agree with TRBD1. The CDR3 has 14 amino acids. The CDR3 DNA reads as TGTGCCAGCAGCCACACGTCGACAGGGAGAGGTAGAGATTTT. It is translated as CASSHTSTGRGRDF.

This clonotype was seen repeatedly, ten times or more. The rearrangement uses TRBV6-2 or TRBV6-3 and TRBJ2-2, with a tentative D call TRBD2 (5 bases). CDR1 and CDR2 from the germline V gene are MNHEY and SVGEGT. The CDR3 contains 15 residues. Between the trimmed V and J ends, which lost 5 bases and 5 bases, there was a span of 15 bases. As DNA, the CDR3 is TGTGCCAGCAGTCCTTTACGGGAAGTGACCGGGGAGCTGTTTTTT. Translating gives CASSPLREVTGELFF.

The sample holds many counts of this clonotype. The chain recombines TRBV28 with TRBJ1-1, with a weak D call TRBD1 (5 bases). Trimming cost V 10 bases and J 4 bases, with 16 bases left between them. Per germline, CDR1 MDHEN and CDR2 SYDVKM. The CDR3 sequence is 13 residues long. CDR3 DNA sequence: TGTGCCACCGAGGGAGGGCAGGGCACTGAAGCTTTCTTT. It translates to CATEGGQGTEAFF.

As concerns this clonotype: Germline is not matched at one junction end, which may reflect a read error. This chain joins TRBV10-3 and TRBJ2-1; perhaps TRBD2 as D (6 bases). CDR1 and CDR2 (germline): ENHRY, SYGVKD. CDR3 length: 17 residues. DNA for the CDR3: TGTGCCATCGGTGAGACCATGGCGGCTAGCGCCTACGATGAGCAGTTCTTC. It is translated as CAIGETMAASAYDEQFF.

The J gene is TRBJ2-4, the V gene TRBV7-8, with 7 positions matching TRBD2. The V gene end was trimmed by 1 base and the J gene end by 6 bases; junction bases not matched to a gene: 9. Germline CDR1 is SGHVS and CDR2 is FQNEAQ. CDR3 length: 16 amino acids. CDR3 bases: TGTGCCAGCAGCTTAGAACGGGCTAGCGGAACAAACATTCAGTACTTC. Its protein product is CASSLERASGTNIQYF.

Of note for this clonotype: Just one base apart from a much larger clone, this may be a read error. The rearrangement links TRBV6-1 to TRBJ2-2; maybe TRBD2 (5 bases). Looked up from germline, CDR1 is MNHNS and CDR2 is SASEGT. The V end was cut by 6 bases, the J end by 3 bases, with 14 bases between. The CDR3 sequence is 15 residues long. This CDR3 is CASRTVRRDTGELFF. Here the CDR3 DNA reads TGTGCCAGCAGGACGGTACGGCGGGACACCGGGGAGCTGTTTTTT.

With respect to this clonotype: With a much larger clone just one base away, this may be a read error. The rearrangement joins TRBV29-1 to TRBJ2-3; 7 bases agree with TRBD2. The CDR3 loop spans 15 amino acids. Germline CDR1 and CDR2: SQVTM and ANQGSEA. Unmatched junction bases numbered 6, after V lost 0 bases and J lost 3 bases. The CDR3 loop reads CSVEDHAGRTDTQYF. The CDR3 DNA reads TGCAGCGTTGAAGATCATGCCGGGAGGACAGATACGCAGTATTTT.

As concerns this clonotype: One base away lies a much larger clone, so this may be a sequencing read error. The chain is built from TRBV6-5 and TRBJ1-2; 11 bases fit TRBD1. The CDR3 covers 16 residues. V shed 5 bases and J 7 bases; nucleotides not matched to a gene: 12. Germline V lookup: CDR1 MNHEY, CDR2 SVGAGI. CDR3 coding DNA: TGTGCCAGCAGTCCCCGTTGGACAGGGGGCGCGGCTGGCTACACCTTC. It is translated as CASSPRWTGGAAGYTF.

As for this clonotype: Since a much larger clone is just one base distant, this may be a read error. This rearrangement joins TRBV6-6 to TRBJ1-2; TRBD1 matches 8 bases. The germline CDR1 and CDR2 sequences are MNHNY and SVGAGI (reference sequence). The CDR3 has 14 residues. The CDR3 bases are TGTGCCAGCAGTTACAAAGCAGGGGGCTATTGCTACACCTTC. Residues: CASSYKAGGYCYTF.

The J gene is TRBJ1-1, the V gene TRBV11-2, with D hard to call. Germline V gives CDR1 SGHAT, CDR2 FQNNGV. V dropped 5 bases and J dropped 6 bases, with 19 bases sitting between them. The CDR3 runs to 15 residues. The CDR3 loop is CASSPLMALEAEAFF. Here the CDR3 DNA reads TGTGCCAGCAGCCCACTTATGGCATTGGAGGCTGAAGCTTTCTTT. Variable domain in full (rest from reference TRBV11-2 and TRBJ1-1): EAGVAQSPRYKIIEKRQSVAFWCNPISGHATLYWYQQILGQGPKLLIQFQNNGVVDDSQLPKDRFSAERLKGVDSTLKIQPAKLEDSAVYLCASSPLMALEAEAFFGQGTRLTVV.

This clonotype was picked up one time. At one boundary the junction diverges from the germline segment, which might be a read error. The V and J genes are TRBV11-2 and TRBJ2-7; TRBD2 agrees at 7 bases. Germline-derived CDR1 and CDR2 are SGHAT and FQNNGV. This CDR3 has 14 residues. The CDR3 DNA sequence: TGCGCCAACAGCTTATCGACTAGCAGGGCGGTGCAGTACTTC. Translating it yields CANSLSTSRAVQYF. Full variable domain (outside the CDR3, taken from reference TRBV11-2 and TRBJ2-7): EAGVAQSPRYKIIEKRQSVAFWCNPISGHATLYWYQQILGQGPKLLIQFQNNGVVDDSQLPKDRFSAERLKGVDSTLKIQPAKLEDSAVYLCANSLSTSRAVQYFGPGTRLTVT.

This clonotype has a single count. The DNA for the CDR3 is TGTGCCAGCAGCCTATCCGTGACAGGGGGGCAAGGCTACACCTTC. This encodes CASSLSVTGGQGYTF. V and J are TRBV14 and TRBJ1-2; TRBD1 matches 9 bases. The ends lost 4 bases at V and 8 bases at J; junction bases unmatched: 11. This CDR3 contains 15 residues. Germline V lookup: CDR1 SGHDN, CDR2 FVKESK. Combining the CDR3 with reference TRBV14 and TRBJ1-2 gives the whole variable domain EAGVTQFPSHSVIEKGQTVTLRCDPISGHDNLYWYRRVMGKEIKFLLHFVKESKQDESGMPNNRFLAERTGGTYSTLKVQPAELEDSGVYFCASSLSVTGGQGYTFGSGTRLTVV.

Points on this clonotype: As the CDR3 is not closed by the conserved phenylalanine or tryptophan, this likely results from a read error. The CDR3 protein is CTSSYSGSGINYEQYL. The CDR3 nucleotides are TGTACCAGCAGTTACTCCGGGAGCGGGATAAATTACGAGCAGTACCTC. V usage is TRBV6-5 and J usage is TRBJ2-7; 7 bases fit TRBD2. CDR3 size: 16 residues. Germline assignment: CDR1 MNHEY and CDR2 SVGAGI.

With regard to this clonotype: A much larger clonotype is one base distant, so this may be a read error. The CDR3 loop is CASSYRGRVREQFF. The CDR3 DNA reads as TGCGCCAGCAGCTACAGGGGTAGGGTCCGTGAGCAGTTCTTC. The chain employs TRBV5-1 and TRBJ2-1; 7 bases map to TRBD1. Germline V gene sequence: CDR1 SGHRS, CDR2 YFSETQ. The CDR3 is made up of 14 amino acids. After removal of 3 bases from V and 9 bases from J, the junction contained 9 bases not matched to a gene.

Concerning this clonotype itself: Since a much larger clone is just one base distant, this may be a read error. The chain combines TRBV6-5 with TRBJ1-5; possible D gene TRBD1, 5 bases. This CDR3 region has 15 residues. Germline V gene sequence: CDR1 MNHEY, CDR2 SVGAGI. V was shortened by 2 bases and J by 7 bases, with 15 bases between the two germline ends. CDR3 nucleotides: TGTGCCAGCAGTTACAACCAGGGAAACGGACAGCCCCAGCATTTT. It encodes CASSYNQGNGQPQHF.

This clonotype was observed at least ten times. V gene TRBV29-1 combines with J gene TRBJ2-3; perhaps TRBD1 as D (6 bases). Trimming shortened V by 7 bases and J by 4 bases, and 9 bases separated the two germline ends. This CDR3 comprises 11 residues. Germline V lookup: CDR1 SQVTM, CDR2 ANQGSEA. The CDR3 reads CSGYRADTQYF. CDR3 bases: TGCAGCGGCTACAGGGCAGATACGCAGTATTTT.

The chain couples TRBV20-1 to TRBJ2-2; a weak D match, TRBD2 (5 bases). The CDR3 loop spans 13 amino acids. Trimming took off 4 bases at V and 5 bases at J, with 11 bases between the two ends. Germline V lookup: CDR1 DFQATT, CDR2 SNEGSKA (reference sequence). CDR3 sequence: CSATSRGTGELFF. As DNA, the CDR3 is TGCAGTGCTACTAGCCGCGGGACCGGGGAGCTGTTTTTT.

As regards this clonotype: Being one base from a much bigger clone, this may be a read error. The rearrangement joins TRBV6-6 to TRBJ1-5, with D unresolved. Trimming took off 5 bases at V and 9 bases at J, with 20 bases between the two ends. This CDR3 has 15 residues. Germline V gene lookup returns CDR1 MNHNY and CDR2 SVGAGI (reference sequence). CDR3 sequence (DNA): TGTGCCAGCAGTGAAGCAGGTGGCCGCCACCGGCCCCAGCATTTT. This sequence encodes CASSEAGGRHRPQHF.

The genes are TRBV12-3 or TRBV12-4 and TRBJ2-3; unclear D gene. The V end was cut by 3 bases, the J end by 0 bases, with 16 bases between. This CDR3 spans 17 amino acids. Written as DNA, the CDR3 is TGTGCCAGCAGTTTGGGTGGTTTCGGGCCGAGCACAGATACGCAGTATTTT. It yields the protein CASSLGGFGPSTDTQYF.

This clonotype has a count of ten or more. V is TRBV11-2 and J is TRBJ2-2, with D hard to call. The V end lost 1 base, the J end lost 8 bases, and 5 bases lay between the germline ends. The germline V gene has CDR1 SGHAT and CDR2 FQNNGV. This CDR3 contains 12 residues. The CDR3 nucleotides are TGTGCCAGCAGCTTAGCGACAGGGGAGCTGTTTTTT. Translated: CASSLATGELFF.

Comment on this clonotype: The germline gene is not matched at one end of the junction; a read error may be the cause. This chain uses TRBV6-6 with TRBJ2-3; possibly TRBD1 for D (5 bases). Germline loops: CDR1 MNHNY, CDR2 SVGAGI (reference sequence). The CDR3 has 14 amino acids. The CDR3 protein is CASGEGARTDMQYF. In DNA form, the CDR3 reads TGTGCCAGCGGGGAAGGGGCCCGCACAGATATGCAGTATTTT.

The chain has TRBV30 and TRBJ2-1; 11 positions match TRBD2. The CDR3 loop spans 16 amino acids. Per the germline V gene, CDR1 is GTSNPN and CDR2 is SVGIG (reference sequence). Trimming took 2 bases from V and 6 from J; bases not matched to a gene: 9. The CDR3 here is CAWSPRTSGRRNEQFF. DNA of the CDR3: TGTGCCTGGAGTCCCCGAACTAGCGGGAGACGCAATGAGCAGTTCTTC.

Points on this clonotype: Its ends do not fully match the called genes, so a read error is possible. The chain has TRBV4-1 and TRBJ2-3; D tentatively reads TRBD1 or TRBD2 (5 bases each). Germline CDR1 is MGHRA and CDR2 is YSYEKL. The CDR3 runs to 18 residues. This CDR3 is CASSRIPRCPRGADTQYF. The CDR3 region has the DNA TGTGCCAGCAGCCGAATACCTCGGTGCCCGAGGGGCGCAGATACGCAGTATTTT.

Concerning this clonotype: Because it lacks the conserved phenylalanine or tryptophan at the end, this CDR3 is likely a read error. The CDR3 loop is CASRSWGFTDTQYL. The CDR3 nucleotides read TGTGCCAGCAGATCCTGGGGATTCACAGATACGCAGTATCTT. The V call is TRBV6-2 or TRBV6-3, the J call TRBJ2-3; D is ambiguous. Germline values: CDR1 MNHEY, CDR2 SVGEGT. The CDR3 spans 14 residues. V was shortened by 6 bases and J by 2 bases, with 12 bases between the two germline ends.